A single sample gave rise to the 27 T cell receptor beta chains below, sequenced in a study of cytomegalovirus exposure and HLA in healthy donors. Primers for the PCR totalled 60 Vbeta and 13 Jbeta. Generated by immunoSEQ multiplex PCR, the TCRdb table keeps only in-frame clones and is missing some. Of 180,000 or so clones listed, approximately 80% are singletons. Sequenced input: PBMCs. The receptor source for this set is a female donor in good health and CMV-seronegative.

The chain links TRBV28 to TRBJ2-7, with 7 bases fitting TRBD1. Germline CDR1 MDHEN, CDR2 SYDVKM. V gave up 5 bases and J gave up 2 bases; unmatched junction bases: 3. The CDR3 runs to 13 residues. This CDR3 reads CASSRTGAYEQYF. The CDR3 DNA reads TGTGCCAGCAGTCGTACAGGGGCCTACGAGCAGTACTTC.

V is TRBV18 and J is TRBJ2-6, with D possibly matching TRBD1 (5 bases). The CDR3 runs to 17 residues. Germline V gives CDR1 KGHSH, CDR2 LQKENI. Trimming pared 3 bases from V and 0 bases from J, leaving 12 bases between. The CDR3 coding sequence is TGTGCCAGCTCACCGAGTACAGGAGTCTCTGGGGCCAACGTCCTGACTTTC. Amino acid sequence: CASSPSTGVSGANVLTF.

The chain joins TRBV7-3 to TRBJ2-2; D ambiguous. The CDR3 loop spans 14 amino acids. Germline V lookup: CDR1 SGHTA, CDR2 FQGTGA. V lost 3 bases and J 2 bases, leaving 7 bases between the germline ends. The CDR3 DNA reads as TGTGCCAGCAGCTTCTACAGAAACACCGGGGAGCTGTTTTTT. Translation gives CASSFYRNTGELFF.

The chain couples TRBV2 to TRBJ2-3, with 10 nucleotides matching TRBD2. This CDR3 region has 15 residues. The V gene end was trimmed by 2 bases and the J gene end by 7 bases; junction bases not matched to a gene: 6. Germline lookup yields CDR1 SNHLY and CDR2 FYNNEI. CDR3 DNA: TGTGCCAGCAGTGAAAGGAGCGGGGGGGTGTATACGCAGTATTTT. This gives the protein CASSERSGGVYTQYF.

This clone was seen a few times. J is TRBJ1-1 and V is TRBV9, with TRBD1 identical over 7 bases. Germline CDR1 is SGDLS and CDR2 is YYNGEE. This CDR3 spans 12 amino acids. V lost 4 bases, J lost 10 bases, and 7 bases stayed unmatched. DNA of the CDR3: TGTGCCAGCAGCCTAAGGACAGGACGAGCTTTCTTT. This translates into CASSLRTGRAFF.

The chain carries TRBV7-2 and TRBJ1-3; 8 bases are shared with TRBD1. The CDR3 length is 14 residues. Trimming took 6 bases from V and 1 from J; bases not matched to a gene: 2. The germline gives CDR1 SGHTA, CDR2 FQGNSA. In DNA form, the CDR3 reads TGTGCCAGCAGACAGGGGGGGTCTGGAAACACCATATATTTT. It specifies CASRQGGSGNTIYF.

This clone occurred once. V is TRBV19 and J is TRBJ2-5; a possible D gene is TRBD1 (7 bases). Germline CDR1 is LNHDA and CDR2 is SQIVND (reference sequence). Trimming stripped 5 bases from V and 9 bases from J, with 13 bases between. The CDR3 loop spans 12 amino acids. CDR3 sequence reads: CASSLDREAQYF. CDR3 bases: TGTGCCAGTAGTCTCGACAGGGAGGCCCAGTACTTC.

The CDR3 is CASSVGTGQETQYF. CDR3 nucleotide sequence: TGTGCCAGCAGCGTAGGCACAGGCCAAGAGACCCAGTACTTC. V is TRBV9 and J is TRBJ2-5; perhaps TRBD1 as D (5 bases). Trimming removed 0 bases from V and 1 base from J, with 7 bases in between. The germline CDR1 and CDR2 sequences are SGDLS and YYNGEE. There are 14 residues in the CDR3.

The rearrangement joins TRBV7-9 to TRBJ2-3, with D tentatively TRBD2 (6 bases). Trimming pared 5 bases from V and 4 bases from J, leaving 16 bases between. The CDR3 is made up of 15 amino acids. CDR1 SEHNR and CDR2 FQNEAQ come from the germline V gene (reference sequence). Here the CDR3 reads CASSTGGSGADTQYF. Here the CDR3 DNA reads TGTGCCAGCAGCACCGGAGGATCGGGGGCAGATACGCAGTATTTT.

This clone has only a few counts. The CDR3 bases are TGTGCCATCAGTGGTGCGGGTTCTTACAATGAGCAGTTCTTC. Residues: CAISGAGSYNEQFF. This chain connects TRBV10-3 to TRBJ2-1, with a possible D match to TRBD2 (5 bases). Germline assignment: CDR1 ENHRY and CDR2 SYGVKD. This CDR3 is 14 amino acids long. V gave up 4 bases and J gave up 4 bases, with 11 bases separating them.

The J gene is TRBJ1-2, the V gene TRBV6-1, with 8 bases fitting TRBD1. The germline V gene encodes CDR1 MNHNS and CDR2 SASEGT. With V trimmed by 3 bases and J by 4 bases, 7 bases remained unmatched. This CDR3 comprises 15 residues. The CDR3 nucleotides are TGTGCCAGCAGTGATTCTGGGGGACAGGTCTATGGCTACACCTTC. Translated: CASSDSGGQVYGYTF.

The CDR3 protein is CASSLSGTSAYNEQFF. CDR3 sequence (DNA): TGTGCCAGCAGCCTCTCCGGGACTAGCGCCTACAATGAGCAGTTCTTC. J is TRBJ2-1 and V is TRBV7-3; 10 bases align to TRBD2. Germline V CDR1 and CDR2: SGHTA, FQGTGA. J was trimmed by 2 bases and V by 5 bases; bases with no gene match: 6. The CDR3 consists of 16 residues. The full variable domain, completed using reference TRBV7-3 and TRBJ2-1, is GAGVSQTPSNKVTEKGKYVELRCDPISGHTALYWYRQSLGQGPEFLIYFQGTGAADDSGLPNDRFFAVRPEGSVSTLKIQRTERGDSAVYLCASSLSGTSAYNEQFFGPGTRLTVL.

The CDR3 is CASSQDAGSSYEQYF. For the CDR3, the DNA is TGCGCCAGCAGCCAAGATGCCGGGAGCTCCTACGAGCAGTACTTC. The rearrangement links TRBV4-3 to TRBJ2-5, with TRBD2 as a possible D gene (6 bases). The DNA end favors TRBJ2-7, so the J call may be wrong. Germline V lookup: CDR1 LGHNA, CDR2 YSLEER. The CDR3 runs to 15 residues.

This clone appeared a few times. The chain has TRBV4-2 and TRBJ2-7; TRBD2 matches 10 bases. Unmatched junction bases numbered 4, after V lost 0 bases and J lost 2 bases. Per the germline V gene, CDR1 is LGHNA and CDR2 is YNFKEQ. The CDR3 runs 16 residues. The CDR3 here is CASSQEGTSVTYEQYF. The CDR3 DNA sequence: TGTGCCAGCAGCCAAGAGGGGACTAGCGTGACCTACGAGCAGTACTTC.

This chain links TRBV6-4 with TRBJ1-4; D is perhaps TRBD1 (6 bases). Trimming removed 9 bases at V and 8 bases at J, with 19 bases between. CDR1 is MRHNA, CDR2 SNTAGT, per germline. CDR3 length: 14 residues. DNA of the CDR3: TGTGCCAGTAATGGGACACGGGTGAGGGAAAAACTGTTTTTT. Amino acid sequence: CASNGTRVREKLFF.

The chain employs TRBV29-1 and TRBJ1-2; D is perhaps TRBD1 (6 bases). CDR1 is SQVTM and CDR2 is ANQGSEA in the germline V gene. The CDR3 is 13 residues long. Trimming removed 3 bases from V and 7 bases from J, with 15 bases in between. CDR3 protein: CSVDPQGAAGYTF. The CDR3 DNA sequence: TGCAGCGTTGACCCACAGGGAGCGGCTGGCTACACCTTC. The variable domain in full, completed from reference TRBV29-1 and TRBJ1-2, reads SAVISQKPSRDICQRGTSLTIQCQVDSQVTMMFWYRQQPGQSLTLIATANQGSEATYESGFVIDKFPISRPNLTFSTLTVSNMSPEDSSIYLCSVDPQGAAGYTFGSGTRLTVV.

The chain links TRBV30 to TRBJ2-5; 11 bases fit TRBD2. This CDR3 comprises 16 residues. The germline V gene has CDR1 GTSNPN and CDR2 SVGIG (reference sequence). Losses at the gene ends were 5 bases for V and 0 bases for J; bases not matched to a gene: 8. Here the CDR3 reads CAWEDTSGGHQETQYF. The CDR3 bases are TGTGCCTGGGAGGACACTAGCGGGGGCCACCAAGAGACCCAGTACTTC.

This clone was detected a few times. This rearrangement joins TRBV7-2 to TRBJ2-7; 10 bases fit TRBD1. The germline V gene encodes CDR1 SGHTA and CDR2 FQGNSA. The CDR3 has 14 residues. Trimming cost V 3 bases and J 6 bases; bases outside gene matches: 5. CDR3 amino acids: CASSFDGTGVEQYF. Written as DNA, the CDR3 is TGTGCCAGCAGCTTTGACGGGACAGGGGTCGAGCAGTACTTC.

Comment on this clone: One junction end disagrees with the germline gene, perhaps due to a read error. The rearrangement joins TRBV7-2 to TRBJ2-4, with D maybe TRBD2 (5 bases). CDR1 SGHTA and CDR2 FQGNSA come from the germline V gene. The CDR3 runs to 13 residues. The CDR3 protein is CASSYRGQNSQYF. The CDR3 nucleotides are TGTGCCAGCAGCTATCGGGGTCAAAACAGTCAGTACTTC.

The rearrangement uses TRBV28 and TRBJ1-2, with D perhaps matching TRBD1 (6 bases). Per germline, CDR1 MDHEN and CDR2 SYDVKM. V lost 2 bases and J 12 bases, leaving 22 bases between the germline ends. There are 15 residues in the CDR3. DNA for the CDR3: TGTGCCAGCAGTTTAAACGGGGTGGGGGGGGCCTGGAACACCTTC. This codes for CASSLNGVGGAWNTF.

V usage is TRBV11-1 and J usage is TRBJ1-6; D not resolved. The V end lost 1 base, the J end lost 12 bases, and 19 bases lay between the germline ends. This CDR3 region has 16 residues. Looked up from germline, CDR1 is SGHAT and CDR2 is FQDESV (reference sequence). The CDR3 bases are TGTGCCAGCAGCTTAGTATCAAGTCCCACAAAACGACCCCTCCACTTT. Protein sequence: CASSLVSSPTKRPLHF. The full variable domain, in which reference TRBV11-1 and TRBJ1-6 provide the parts outside the CDR3, is EAEVAQSPRYKITEKSQAVAFWCDPISGHATLYWYRQILGQGPELLVQFQDESVVDDSQLPKDRFSAERLKGVDSTLKIQPAELGDSAMYLCASSLVSSPTKRPLHFGNGTRLTVT.

The rearrangement uses TRBV28 and TRBJ2-7, with 10 bases identical to TRBD1. The CDR3 spans 15 residues. V lost 5 bases and J lost 7; bases outside the gene matches: 11. The germline V gene encodes CDR1 MDHEN and CDR2 SYDVKM. The CDR3 here is CASSPATGGVGEQYF. The CDR3, as DNA: TGTGCCAGCAGTCCGGCGACAGGGGGCGTGGGGGAGCAGTACTTC.

The chain is built from TRBV7-3 and TRBJ2-7, with D possibly matching TRBD2 (5 bases). With 2 bases removed from V and 4 bases from J, the gap between germline ends came to 9 bases. Germline CDR1 reads SGHTA; CDR2 reads FQGTGA. The CDR3 runs to 13 residues. CDR3 nucleotides: TGTGCCAGCAGCTTAGGGGAGAGGTACGAGCAGTACTTC. This codes for CASSLGERYEQYF.

Only a few counts were recorded for this clone. The rearrangement links TRBV6-9 to TRBJ2-7; 7 bases match TRBD2. This CDR3 is 14 amino acids long. CDR1 and CDR2 (germline): MNHGY, SVAAGI. With 10 bases clipped from V and 1 base from J, the junction kept 10 bases outside the gene matches. This chain's CDR3 is CATWKVGGSYEQYF. CDR3 nucleotide sequence: TGTGCCACTTGGAAGGTGGGAGGGTCCTACGAGCAGTACTTC.

This chain connects TRBV7-9 to TRBJ2-2, with D possibly matching TRBD1 (5 bases). The germline V and J ends were trimmed by 7 bases and 6 bases, with 21 bases remaining between them. The CDR3 contains 16 residues. Looked up from germline, CDR1 is SEHNR and CDR2 is FQNEAQ (reference sequence). In DNA form, the CDR3 reads TGTGCCAGCACCTGGGGAAGGACCAGGGCGGCCGGGGAGCTGTTTTTT. This gives the protein CASTWGRTRAAGELFF.

The genes are TRBV6-4 and TRBJ1-1, with D perhaps TRBD1 (5 bases). The CDR3 spans 13 residues. V dropped 4 bases and J dropped 10 bases, with 16 bases sitting between them. Germline loops: CDR1 MRHNA, CDR2 SNTAGT. The CDR3 sequence: CASSAGPGRRAFF. For the CDR3, the DNA is TGTGCCAGCAGTGCGGGACCGGGGAGGAGAGCTTTCTTT.

This clone appeared a few times. The genes are TRBV18 and TRBJ1-2; 10 bases align to TRBD1. Per germline, CDR1 KGHSH and CDR2 LQKENI. The ends lost 4 bases at V and 2 bases at J; junction bases unmatched: 4. The CDR3 has 15 amino acids. In DNA form, the CDR3 reads TGTGCCAGCTCACAGACAGGGGGCGGAAACTATGGCTACACCTTC. It specifies CASSQTGGGNYGYTF. The variable domain in full, completed from reference TRBV18 and TRBJ1-2, reads NAGVMQNPRHLVRRRGQEARLRCSPMKGHSHVYWYRQLPEEGLKFMVYLQKENIIDESGMPKERFSAEFPKEGPSILRIQQVVRGDSAAYFCASSQTGGGNYGYTFGSGTRLTVV.